This TCR beta chain was sequenced during a study of technical replicates of blood from a handful of donors. The CDR3 is 15 residues long. Germline lookup yields CDR1 MNHNY and CDR2 SVGAGI (reference sequence). J lost 7 bases, V lost 6 bases, and 11 bases had no gene match. A single count supports this clone. Here immunoSEQ multiplex PCR was the method, and the copy in TCRdb shows in-frame clones only, minus some. The sample yields roughly 60,000 clones, approximately 86% seen once. The chain employs TRBV6-6 and TRBJ1-2; 10 bases fit TRBD1. This receptor was obtained from a human donor in good health. Some clones in this sample may be carry-over from other donors' samples. Material: PBMCs. CDR3 bases: TGTGCCAGCAGCTTACCGGGACAGGGGAGTACTGGCTACACCTTC. Translated, it gives CASSLPGQGSTGYTF.